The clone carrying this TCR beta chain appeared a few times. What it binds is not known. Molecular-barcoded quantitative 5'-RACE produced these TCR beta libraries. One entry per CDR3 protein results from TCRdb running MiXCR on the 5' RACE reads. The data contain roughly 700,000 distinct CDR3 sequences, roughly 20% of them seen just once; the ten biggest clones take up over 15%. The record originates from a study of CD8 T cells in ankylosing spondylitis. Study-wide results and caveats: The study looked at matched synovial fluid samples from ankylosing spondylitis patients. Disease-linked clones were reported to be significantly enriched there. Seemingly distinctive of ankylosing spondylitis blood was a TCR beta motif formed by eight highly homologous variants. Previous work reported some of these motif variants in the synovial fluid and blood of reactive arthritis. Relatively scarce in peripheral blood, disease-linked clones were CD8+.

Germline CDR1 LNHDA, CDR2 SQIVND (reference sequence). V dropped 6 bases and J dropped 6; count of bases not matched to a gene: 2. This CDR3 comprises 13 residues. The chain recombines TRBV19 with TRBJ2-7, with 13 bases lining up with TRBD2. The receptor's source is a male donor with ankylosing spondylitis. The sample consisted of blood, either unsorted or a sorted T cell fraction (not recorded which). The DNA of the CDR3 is TGTGCCAGTAGCGGACTAGCGGGAGTCGAGCAGTACTTC. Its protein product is CASSGLAGVEQYF.